The sequence of this TCR beta chain was determined in a study of T cells in Graves' hyperthyroidism and ophthalmopathy. Authors of the study amplified TCR beta CDR3 regions from RNA transcripts. HTBI primers drove first-round RT-PCR of the TCR CDR3. From the multiplex PCR reads, TCRdb called clonotypes with MiXCR, one entry per CDR3 protein. The table includes around 400,000 distinct CDR3 sequences, about 13% detected once. Germline assignment: CDR1 SQVTM and CDR2 ANQGSEA. The V segment lost 4 bases and the J segment 0 bases; nucleotides outside the gene matches: 3. The CDR3 is 13 amino acids. This clonotype was found many times.

This receptor was obtained from a woman aged 18 to 35 with Graves' hyperthyroidism. The material sequenced was blood. The J gene is TRBJ2-7, the V gene TRBV29-1; 7 bases are a match to TRBD2. The DNA for the CDR3 is TGCAGCGTTGGGACTAGGCTCTCCTACGAGCAGTACTTC. Residues: CSVGTRLSYEQYF.